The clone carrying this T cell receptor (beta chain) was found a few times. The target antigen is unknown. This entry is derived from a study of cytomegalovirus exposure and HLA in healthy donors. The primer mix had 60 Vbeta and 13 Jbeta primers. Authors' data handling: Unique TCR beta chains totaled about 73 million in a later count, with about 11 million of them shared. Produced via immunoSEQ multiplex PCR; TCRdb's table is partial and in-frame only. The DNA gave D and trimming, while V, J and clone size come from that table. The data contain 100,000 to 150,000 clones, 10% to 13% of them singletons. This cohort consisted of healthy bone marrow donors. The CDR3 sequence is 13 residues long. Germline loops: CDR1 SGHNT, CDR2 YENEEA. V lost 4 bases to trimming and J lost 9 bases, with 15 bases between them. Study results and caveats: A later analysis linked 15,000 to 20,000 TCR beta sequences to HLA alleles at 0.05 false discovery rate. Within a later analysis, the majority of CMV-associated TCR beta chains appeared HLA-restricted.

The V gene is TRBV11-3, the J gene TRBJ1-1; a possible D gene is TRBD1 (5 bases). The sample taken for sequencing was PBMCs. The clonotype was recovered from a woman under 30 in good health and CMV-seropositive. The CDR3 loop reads CASSSSGGLKAFF. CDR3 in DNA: TGTGCCAGCAGCTCTTCGGGGGGACTAAAAGCTTTCTTT.